There are many counts of the clone carrying this T cell receptor (beta chain). The investigators amplified TCR beta CDR3 regions from RNA transcripts. First-round RT-PCR of the TCR CDR3 relied on the HTBI primer set. Via MiXCR, TCRdb re-called the multiplex PCR reads, giving one row per CDR3 protein. The sample shows 300,000 to 350,000 distinct CDR3 sequences, 15% to 20% of them seen only once. CDR3 length equals 16 residues. V was clipped by 2 bases and J by 0 bases, with 14 bases between them. Germline-derived CDR1 and CDR2 are SGHKS and YYEKEE (reference sequence). This entry is derived from a study of T cells in Graves' hyperthyroidism and ophthalmopathy. Study as a whole: Blood was drawn when the patient was first diagnosed and still untreated.

The source of the PBMCs was less than 12 ml of fresh peripheral blood. This TCR was recovered from a woman between 40 and 50 years old with Graves' ophthalmopathy. This chain joins TRBV5-5 and TRBJ1-1; a weak D match, TRBD1 (5 bases). Sequencing was performed on blood. The CDR3 DNA reads as TGTGCCAGCAGCTTCGCTTATCCAGGGATGAACACTGAAGCTTTCTTT. Its protein product is CASSFAYPGMNTEAFF.